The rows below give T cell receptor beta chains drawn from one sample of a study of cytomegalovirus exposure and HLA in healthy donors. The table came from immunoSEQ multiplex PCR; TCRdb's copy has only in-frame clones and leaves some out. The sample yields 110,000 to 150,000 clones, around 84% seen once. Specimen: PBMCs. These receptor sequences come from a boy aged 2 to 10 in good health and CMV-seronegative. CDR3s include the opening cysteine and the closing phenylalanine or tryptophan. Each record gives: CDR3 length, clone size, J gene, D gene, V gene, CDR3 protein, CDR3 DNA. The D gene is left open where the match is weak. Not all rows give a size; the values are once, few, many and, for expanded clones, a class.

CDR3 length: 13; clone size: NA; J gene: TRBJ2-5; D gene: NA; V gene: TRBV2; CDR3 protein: CASSANRQETQYF; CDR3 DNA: TGTGCCAGCAGTGCCAACAGGCAAGAGACCCAGTACTTC
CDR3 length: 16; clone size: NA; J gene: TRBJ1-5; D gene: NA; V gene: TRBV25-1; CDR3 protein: CASNLPGGVGNQPQHF; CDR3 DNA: TGTGCCAGCAATCTACCTGGAGGGGTAGGCAATCAGCCCCAGCATTTT
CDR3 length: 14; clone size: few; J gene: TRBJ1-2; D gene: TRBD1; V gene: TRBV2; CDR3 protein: CASLPGQGMGGYTF; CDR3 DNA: TGTGCCAGCCTCCCGGGACAGGGGATGGGTGGCTACACCTTC
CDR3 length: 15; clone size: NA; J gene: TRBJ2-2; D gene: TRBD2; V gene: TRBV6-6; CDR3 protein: CASRESGRSTGELFF; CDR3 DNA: TGTGCCAGCAGAGAGAGCGGGAGGAGCACCGGGGAGCTGTTTTTT
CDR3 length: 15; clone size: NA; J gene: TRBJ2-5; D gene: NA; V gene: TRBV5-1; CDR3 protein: CASSLGLRGQETQYF; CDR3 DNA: TGCGCCAGCAGCTTGGGGTTAAGGGGGCAAGAGACCCAGTACTTC
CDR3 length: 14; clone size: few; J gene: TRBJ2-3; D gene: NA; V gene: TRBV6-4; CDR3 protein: CATSPGGAADTQYF; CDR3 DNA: TGTGCCACCAGCCCTGGGGGCGCCGCAGATACGCAGTATTTT
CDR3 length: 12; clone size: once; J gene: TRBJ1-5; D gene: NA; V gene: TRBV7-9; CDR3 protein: CSSSPRDQPQHF; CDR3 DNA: TGTTCCAGCAGCCCCCGGGATCAGCCCCAGCATTTT
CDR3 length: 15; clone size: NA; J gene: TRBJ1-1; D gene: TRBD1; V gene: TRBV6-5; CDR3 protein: CASSYSAGGSTEAFF; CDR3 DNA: TGTGCCAGCAGTTACTCGGCAGGGGGCTCTACTGAAGCTTTCTTT
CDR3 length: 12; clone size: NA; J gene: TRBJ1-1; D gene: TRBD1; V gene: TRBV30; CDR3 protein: CAWGQGMTEAFF; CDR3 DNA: TGTGCCTGGGGACAGGGGATGACTGAAGCTTTCTTT
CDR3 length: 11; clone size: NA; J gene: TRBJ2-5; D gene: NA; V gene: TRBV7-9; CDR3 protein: CASMEMETQYF; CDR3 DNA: TGTGCCAGCATGGAGATGGAGACCCAGTACTTC
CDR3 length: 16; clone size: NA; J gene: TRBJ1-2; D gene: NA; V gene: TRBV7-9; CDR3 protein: CASSLALDSAQGGYTF; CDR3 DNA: TGTGCCAGCAGCTTAGCGCTCGACAGCGCGCAAGGAGGCTACACCTTC
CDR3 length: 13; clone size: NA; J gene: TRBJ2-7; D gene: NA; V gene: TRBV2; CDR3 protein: CASSVKQALEQYF; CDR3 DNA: TGTGCCAGCAGTGTAAAACAGGCTCTGGAGCAGTACTTC
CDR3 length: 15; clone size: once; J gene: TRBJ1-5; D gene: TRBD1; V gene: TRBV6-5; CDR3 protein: CASSRTGHSNQPQHF; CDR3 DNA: TGTGCCAGCAGTCGGACAGGGCATAGCAATCAGCCCCAGCATTTT
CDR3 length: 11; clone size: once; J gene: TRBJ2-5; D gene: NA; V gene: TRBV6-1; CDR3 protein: CASLSQETQYF; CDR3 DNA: TGTGCCAGTCTCAGCCAAGAGACCCAGTACTTC
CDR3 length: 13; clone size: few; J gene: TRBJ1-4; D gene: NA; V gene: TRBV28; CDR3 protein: CASGGALGEKLFF; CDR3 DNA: TGTGCCAGCGGTGGAGCGTTAGGAGAAAAACTGTTTTTT
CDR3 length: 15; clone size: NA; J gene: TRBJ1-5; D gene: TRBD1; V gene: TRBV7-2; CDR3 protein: CASSREGASAQPQHF; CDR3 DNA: TGTGCCAGCAGCCGAGAGGGGGCGAGTGCTCAGCCCCAGCATTTT
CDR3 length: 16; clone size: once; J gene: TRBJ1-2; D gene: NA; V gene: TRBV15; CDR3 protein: CATSRETGQPFYGYTF; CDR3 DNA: TGTGCCACCAGCAGAGAGACCGGACAGCCCTTCTATGGCTACACCTTC
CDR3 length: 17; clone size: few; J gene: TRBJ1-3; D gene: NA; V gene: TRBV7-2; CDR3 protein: CASSLERFASKGNTIYF; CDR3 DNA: TGTGCCAGCAGCTTAGAGCGTTTCGCCTCTAAGGGAAACACCATATATTTT
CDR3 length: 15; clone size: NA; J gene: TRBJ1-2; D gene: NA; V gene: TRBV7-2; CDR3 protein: CASSLGWGGGYGYTF; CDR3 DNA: TGTGCCAGCAGCTTAGGGTGGGGAGGGGGCTATGGCTACACCTTC
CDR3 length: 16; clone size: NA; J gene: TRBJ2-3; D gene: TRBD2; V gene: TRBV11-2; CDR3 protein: CASSLGPSGSTDTQYF; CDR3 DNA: TGTGCCAGCAGCTTAGGGCCTAGCGGGAGCACAGATACGCAGTATTTT
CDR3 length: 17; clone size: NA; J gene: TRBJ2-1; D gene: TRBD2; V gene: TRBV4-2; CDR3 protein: CASSDSGGMISYNEQFF; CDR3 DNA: TGTGCCAGCAGCGACAGCGGGGGGATGATCTCGTACAATGAGCAGTTCTTC
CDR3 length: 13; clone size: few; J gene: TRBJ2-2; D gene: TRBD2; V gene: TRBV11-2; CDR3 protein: CASSQRGTGELFF; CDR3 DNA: TGTGCCAGCAGCCAGCGGGGCACCGGGGAGCTGTTTTTT
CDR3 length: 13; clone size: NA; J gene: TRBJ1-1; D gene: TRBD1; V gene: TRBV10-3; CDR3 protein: CATDRGQNTEAFF; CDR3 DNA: TGTGCCACTGACAGGGGGCAGAACACTGAAGCTTTCTTT
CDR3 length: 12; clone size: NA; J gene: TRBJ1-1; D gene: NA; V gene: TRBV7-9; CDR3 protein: CASSFRVPEAFF; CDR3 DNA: TGTGCCAGCAGCTTTCGTGTTCCTGAAGCTTTCTTT
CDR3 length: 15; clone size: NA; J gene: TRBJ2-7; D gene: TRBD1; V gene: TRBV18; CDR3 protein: CASSPRDREPYEQYF; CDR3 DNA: TGTGCCAGCTCACCAAGGGACAGGGAACCCTACGAGCAGTACTTC
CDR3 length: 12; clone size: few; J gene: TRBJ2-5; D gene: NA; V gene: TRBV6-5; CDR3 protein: CASRGAQETQYF; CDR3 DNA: TGTGCCAGCAGAGGGGCCCAAGAGACCCAGTACTTC
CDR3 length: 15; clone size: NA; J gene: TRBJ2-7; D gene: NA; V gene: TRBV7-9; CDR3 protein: CASSLGAGGSYEQYF; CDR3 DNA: TGTGCCAGCAGCTTAGGAGCGGGCGGCTCCTACGAGCAGTACTTC
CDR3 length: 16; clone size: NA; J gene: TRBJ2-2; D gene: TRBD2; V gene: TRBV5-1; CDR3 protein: CASSLTSGPNTGELFF; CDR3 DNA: TGCGCCAGCAGTCTCACTAGCGGGCCTAACACCGGGGAGCTGTTTTTT
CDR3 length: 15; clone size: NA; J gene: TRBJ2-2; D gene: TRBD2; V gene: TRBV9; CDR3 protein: CASSSRLASTGELFF; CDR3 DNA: TGTGCCAGCAGCTCGCGACTAGCGAGCACCGGGGAGCTGTTTTTT
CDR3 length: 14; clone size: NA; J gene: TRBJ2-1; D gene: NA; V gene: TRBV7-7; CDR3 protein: CASSLDRSYNEQFF; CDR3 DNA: TGTGCCAGCAGCTTAGACAGGTCCTACAATGAGCAGTTCTTC
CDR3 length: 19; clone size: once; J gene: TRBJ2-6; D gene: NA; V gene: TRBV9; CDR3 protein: CASSVASGHLNSGANVLTF; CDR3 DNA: TGTGCCAGCAGCGTAGCCTCTGGACATCTGAACTCTGGGGCCAACGTCCTGACTTTC
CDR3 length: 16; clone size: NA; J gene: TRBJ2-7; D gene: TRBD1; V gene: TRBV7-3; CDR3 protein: CASSSRDRGISYEQYF; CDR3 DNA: TGTGCCAGCAGCTCCCGGGACAGGGGGATATCCTACGAGCAGTACTTC
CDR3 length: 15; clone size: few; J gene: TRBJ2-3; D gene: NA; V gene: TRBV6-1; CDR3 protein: CASSEGAGATDTQYF; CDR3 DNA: TGTGCCAGCAGTGAAGGGGCAGGGGCCACAGATACGCAGTATTTT
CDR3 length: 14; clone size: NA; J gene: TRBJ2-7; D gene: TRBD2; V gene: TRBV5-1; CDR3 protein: CASSHSGLAYEQYF; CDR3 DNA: TGCGCCAGCAGCCACTCCGGACTAGCGTACGAGCAGTACTTC
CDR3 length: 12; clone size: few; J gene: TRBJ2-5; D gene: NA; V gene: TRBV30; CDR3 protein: CAWSSTGETQYF; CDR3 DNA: TGTGCCTGGAGTTCCACGGGGGAGACCCAGTACTTC
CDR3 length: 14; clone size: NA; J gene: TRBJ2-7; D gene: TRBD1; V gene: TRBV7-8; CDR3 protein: CASSPRDSAYEQYF; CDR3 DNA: TGTGCCAGCAGCCCCCGGGACAGTGCCTACGAGCAGTACTTC